The 3 T cell receptor beta chains reported below all come from one sample, sequenced in a study of neurological immune-mediated disorders. TCRdb ran MiXCR on the 5' RACE reads and lists one entry per CDR3 protein. The sample shows around 66,000 distinct CDR3 sequences, around 4.8% of them seen only once. The source material was PBMCs. These receptors all stem from a woman in her 70s with multiple sclerosis.

This clonotype was seen at least ten times. The chain is built from TRBV5-1 and TRBJ2-3, with TRBD2 matching over 10 bases. Germline V gene data show CDR1 as SGHRS and CDR2 as YFSETQ. This CDR3 has 19 amino acids. V trimming: 0 bases; J trimming: 4 bases; junction bases outside the gene matches: 14. The CDR3 DNA follows: TGCGCCAGCAGCTTGGTCTCTGTGAGCGGGAGGGCCATCGCAGATACGCAGTATTTT. It translates to CASSLVSVSGRAIADTQYF.

Many counts were recorded for this clonotype. V gene TRBV28 combines with J gene TRBJ2-1, with 9 bases that match TRBD2. Germline V gene lookup returns CDR1 MDHEN and CDR2 SYDVKM. The CDR3 covers 15 residues. With 7 bases clipped from V and 10 bases from J, the junction kept 14 bases outside the gene matches. CDR3 nucleotide sequence: TGTGCCAGCACCTACAGTCTAGCGGGAAAATGGGAGCAGTTCTTC. This sequence encodes CASTYSLAGKWEQFF.

This clonotype was recorded at least ten times. The rearrangement uses TRBV6-6 and TRBJ2-1, with 8 bases fitting TRBD2. Trimming at V came to 4 bases and at J to 9 bases, leaving 17 bases not matched to a gene. The length of the CDR3 is 17 residues. CDR1 MNHNY and CDR2 SVGAGI come from the germline V gene (reference sequence). The CDR3 here is CASSSLGGALSNSEQFF. The CDR3 nucleotides are TGTGCCAGCAGTTCACTCGGGGGGGCTCTGTCAAATTCTGAGCAGTTCTTC.